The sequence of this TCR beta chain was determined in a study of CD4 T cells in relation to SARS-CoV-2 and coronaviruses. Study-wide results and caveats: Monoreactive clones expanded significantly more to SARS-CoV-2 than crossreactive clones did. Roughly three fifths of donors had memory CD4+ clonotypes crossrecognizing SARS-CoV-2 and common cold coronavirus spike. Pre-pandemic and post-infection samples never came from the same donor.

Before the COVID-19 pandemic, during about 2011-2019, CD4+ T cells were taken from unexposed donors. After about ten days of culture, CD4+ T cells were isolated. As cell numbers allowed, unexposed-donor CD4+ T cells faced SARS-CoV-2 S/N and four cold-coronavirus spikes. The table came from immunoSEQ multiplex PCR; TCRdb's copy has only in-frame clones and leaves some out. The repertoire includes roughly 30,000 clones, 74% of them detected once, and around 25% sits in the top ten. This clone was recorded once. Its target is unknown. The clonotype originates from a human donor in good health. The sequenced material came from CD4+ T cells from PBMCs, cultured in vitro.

CDR3 in DNA: TGTGCCAGCAGTTATCTCTTGGGACAGGGGGCAGACGAGCAGTACTTC. The encoded protein is CASSYLLGQGADEQYF. The chain has TRBV6-2 or TRBV6-3 and TRBJ2-7; 12 bases fit TRBD1. Germline CDR1 and CDR2: MNHEY and SVGEGT. The V segment lost 3 bases and the J segment 5 bases; nucleotides outside the gene matches: 8. The CDR3 spans 16 residues.